This TCR beta chain was documented in a study of shared clonotypes between healthy human individuals. The study, taken as a whole, reports: The authors expected sequencing depth to affect clonotype sharing among donors.

The investigators split CD4+ cells into a CD45RA+ naive subset and a CD45RA-negative memory subset. Every immunoSEQ plate was one replicate of a subset's evenly spread DNA. Authors' methods: Filtering of immunoSEQ junctional sequences could not match full-length read filtering. Here immunoSEQ multiplex PCR was the method, and the copy in TCRdb shows in-frame clones only, minus some. V and J calls and clone size are given by that table; D and trimming were obtained from the DNA. This sample has around 1.4 million clones; around 98.5% occur once, and the top ten carry 0.36%. Germline V gene data show CDR1 as SGDLS and CDR2 as YYNGEE. Trimming shortened V by 0 bases and J by 0 bases, and 9 bases separated the two germline ends. The CDR3 runs 16 residues. This clone was counted once. Its target is not known.

V gene TRBV9 combines with J gene TRBJ2-2; a weak D match, TRBD2 (6 bases). The TCR sequence derives from a man between 25 and 39 years old in good health. What was sequenced was naive CD4+ T cells sorted from blood. The subset: CD45RA+ positively selected. The CDR3 loop is CASSVAQRANTGELFF. In DNA, the CDR3 is TGTGCCAGCAGCGTAGCTCAGCGGGCGAACACCGGGGAGCTGTTTTTT.